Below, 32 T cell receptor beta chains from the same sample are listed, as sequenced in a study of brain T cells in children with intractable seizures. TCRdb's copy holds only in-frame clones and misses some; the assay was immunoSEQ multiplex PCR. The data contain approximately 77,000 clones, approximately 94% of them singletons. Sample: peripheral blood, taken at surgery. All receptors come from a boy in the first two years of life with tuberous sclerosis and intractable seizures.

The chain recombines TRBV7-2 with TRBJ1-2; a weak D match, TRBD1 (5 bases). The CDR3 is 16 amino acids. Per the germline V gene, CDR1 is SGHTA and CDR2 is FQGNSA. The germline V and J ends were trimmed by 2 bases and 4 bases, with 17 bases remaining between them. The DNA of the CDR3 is TGTGCCAGCAGCTTAATCGGGCAGGGAGGCAGCTATGGCTACACCTTC. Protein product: CASSLIGQGGSYGYTF. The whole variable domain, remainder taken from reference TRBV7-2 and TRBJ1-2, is GAGVSQSPSNKVTEKGKDVELRCDPISGHTALYWYRQSLGQGLEFLIYFQGNSAPDKSGLPSDRFSAERTGGSVSTLTIQRTQQEDSAVYLCASSLIGQGGSYGYTFGSGTRLTVV.

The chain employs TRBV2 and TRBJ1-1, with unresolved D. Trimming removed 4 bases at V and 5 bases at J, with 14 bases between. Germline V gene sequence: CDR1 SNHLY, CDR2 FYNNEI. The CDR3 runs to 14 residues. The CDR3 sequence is CASSAPLTETEAFF. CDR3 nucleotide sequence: TGTGCCAGCAGTGCGCCCCTAACGGAAACTGAAGCTTTCTTT. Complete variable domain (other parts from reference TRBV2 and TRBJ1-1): EPEVTQTPSHQVTQMGQEVILRCVPISNHLYFYWYRQILGQKVEFLVSFYNNEISEKSEIFDDQFSVERPDGSNFTLKIRSTKLEDSAMYFCASSAPLTETEAFFGQGTRLTVV.

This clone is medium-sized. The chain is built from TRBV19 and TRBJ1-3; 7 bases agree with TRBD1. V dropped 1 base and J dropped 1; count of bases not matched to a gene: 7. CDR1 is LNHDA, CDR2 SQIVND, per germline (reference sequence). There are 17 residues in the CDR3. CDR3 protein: CASSIGWDSISGNTIYF. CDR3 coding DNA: TGTGCCAGTAGTATAGGGTGGGACAGTATTTCTGGAAACACCATATATTTT.

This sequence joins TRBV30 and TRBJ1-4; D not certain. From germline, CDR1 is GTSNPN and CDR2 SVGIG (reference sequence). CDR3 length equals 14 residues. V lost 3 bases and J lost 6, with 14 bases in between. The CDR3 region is CAWRRLSKDEKLFF. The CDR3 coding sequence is TGTGCCTGGAGAAGGTTGAGCAAAGATGAAAAACTGTTTTTT.

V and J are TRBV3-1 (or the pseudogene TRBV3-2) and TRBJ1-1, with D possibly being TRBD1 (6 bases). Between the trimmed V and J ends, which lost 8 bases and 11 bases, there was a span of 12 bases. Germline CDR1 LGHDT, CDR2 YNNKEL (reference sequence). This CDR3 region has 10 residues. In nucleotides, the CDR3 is TGTGCCAGCGGCGTCACAGGGGCTTTCTTT. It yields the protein CASGVTGAFF.

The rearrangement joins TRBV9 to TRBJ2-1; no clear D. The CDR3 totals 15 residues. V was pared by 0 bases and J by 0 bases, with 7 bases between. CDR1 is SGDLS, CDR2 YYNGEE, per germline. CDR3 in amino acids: CASSVVPSSYNEQFF. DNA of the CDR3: TGTGCCAGCAGCGTAGTCCCGTCCTCCTACAATGAGCAGTTCTTC.

DNA of the CDR3: TGTGCCAGCAGCGACAGGGGGGGGGAGACCCAGTACTTC. Amino acid sequence: CASSDRGGETQYF. The chain links TRBV12-3 or TRBV12-4 to TRBJ2-5; TRBD1 matches 9 bases. The junction had 4 bases not matched to a gene; V was cut back by 6 bases and J by 5 bases. The CDR3 has 13 amino acids.

CDR3 in amino acids: CASSLITDTQYF. DNA for the CDR3: TGTGCCAGCAGCCTGATCACAGATACGCAGTATTTT. The chain employs TRBV11-2 and TRBJ2-3; the D is unclear. Germline values: CDR1 SGHAT, CDR2 FQNNGV. The CDR3 runs 12 residues. V gave up 5 bases and J gave up 2 bases, with 5 bases separating them.

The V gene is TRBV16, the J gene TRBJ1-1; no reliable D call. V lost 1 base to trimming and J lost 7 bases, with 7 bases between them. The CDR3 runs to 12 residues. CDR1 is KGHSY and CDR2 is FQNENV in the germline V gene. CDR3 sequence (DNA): TGTGCCAGCAGCCAATTTGTGGATGAAGCTTTCTTT. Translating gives CASSQFVDEAFF. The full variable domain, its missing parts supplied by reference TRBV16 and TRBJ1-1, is GEEVAQTPKHLVRGEGQKAKLYCAPIKGHSYVFWYQQVLKNEFKFLISFQNENVFDETGMPKERFSAKCLPNSPCSLEIQATKLEDSAVYFCASSQFVDEAFFGQGTRLTVV.

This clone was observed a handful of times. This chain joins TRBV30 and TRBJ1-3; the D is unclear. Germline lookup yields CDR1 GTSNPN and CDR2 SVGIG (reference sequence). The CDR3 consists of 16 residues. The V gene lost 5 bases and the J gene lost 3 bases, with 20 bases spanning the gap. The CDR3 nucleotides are TGTGCCTGGCTCAAGGAGAACTGGACGCTTGGAAACACCATATATTTT. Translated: CAWLKENWTLGNTIYF. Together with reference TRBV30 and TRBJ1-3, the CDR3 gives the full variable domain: SQTIHQWPATLVQPVGSPLSLECTVEGTSNPNLYWYRQAAGRGLQLLFYSVGIGQISSEVPQNLSASRPQDRQFILSSKKLLLSDSGFYLCAWLKENWTLGNTIYFGEGSWLTVV.

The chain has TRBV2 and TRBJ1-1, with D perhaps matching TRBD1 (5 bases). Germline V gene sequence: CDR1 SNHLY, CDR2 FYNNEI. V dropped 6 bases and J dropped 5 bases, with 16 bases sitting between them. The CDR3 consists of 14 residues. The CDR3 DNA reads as TGTGCCAGCAGAAACCTCGCAGGGCGGACTGAAGCTTTCTTT. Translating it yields CASRNLAGRTEAFF.

CDR3: CASSPGTVQETQYF. DNA for the CDR3: TGCGCCAGCAGCCCTGGGACAGTTCAAGAGACCCAGTACTTC. The chain has TRBV5-1 and TRBJ2-5; 7 positions match TRBD1. Germline V gives CDR1 SGHRS, CDR2 YFSETQ. J lost 2 bases, V lost 4 bases, and 5 bases had no gene match. There are 14 residues in the CDR3. Drawing the rest from reference TRBV5-1 and TRBJ2-5, the complete variable domain is KAGVTQTPRYLIKTRGQQVTLSCSPISGHRSVSWYQQTPGQGLQFLFEYFSETQRNKGNFPGRFSGRQFSNSRSEMNVSTLELGDSALYLCASSPGTVQETQYFGPGTRLLVL.

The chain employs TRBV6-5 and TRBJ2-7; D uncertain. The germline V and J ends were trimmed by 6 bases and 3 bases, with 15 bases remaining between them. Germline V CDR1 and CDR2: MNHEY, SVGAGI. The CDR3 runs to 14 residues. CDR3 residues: CASRAGTEDYEQYF. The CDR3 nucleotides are TGTGCCAGCAGGGCCGGAACAGAAGACTACGAGCAGTACTTC.

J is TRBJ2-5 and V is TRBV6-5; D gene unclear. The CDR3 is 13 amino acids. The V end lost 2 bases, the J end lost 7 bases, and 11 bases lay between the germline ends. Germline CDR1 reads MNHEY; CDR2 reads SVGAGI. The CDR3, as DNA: TGTGCCAGCAGTTACGGCCAGACCGGGACCCAGTACTTC. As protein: CASSYGQTGTQYF.

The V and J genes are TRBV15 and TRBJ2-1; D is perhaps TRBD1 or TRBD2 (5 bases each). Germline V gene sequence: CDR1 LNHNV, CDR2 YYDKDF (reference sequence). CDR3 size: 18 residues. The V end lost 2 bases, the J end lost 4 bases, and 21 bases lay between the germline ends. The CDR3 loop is CATSRTEGGLGVYNEQFF. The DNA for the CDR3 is TGTGCCACCAGCAGAACAGAAGGAGGCTTGGGGGTATACAATGAGCAGTTCTTC.

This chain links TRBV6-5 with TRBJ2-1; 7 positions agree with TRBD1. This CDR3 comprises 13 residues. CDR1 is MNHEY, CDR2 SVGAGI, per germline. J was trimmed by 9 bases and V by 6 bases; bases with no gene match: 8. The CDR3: CASRGQTLGEQFF. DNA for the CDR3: TGTGCCAGCAGGGGACAGACCCTGGGTGAGCAGTTCTTC.

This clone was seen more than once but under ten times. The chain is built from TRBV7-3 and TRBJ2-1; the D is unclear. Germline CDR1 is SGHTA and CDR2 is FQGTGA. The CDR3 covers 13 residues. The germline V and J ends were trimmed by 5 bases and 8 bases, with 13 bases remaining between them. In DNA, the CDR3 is TGTGCCAGCAGCCCACTCCCCCGGGATGAGCAGTTCTTC. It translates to CASSPLPRDEQFF.

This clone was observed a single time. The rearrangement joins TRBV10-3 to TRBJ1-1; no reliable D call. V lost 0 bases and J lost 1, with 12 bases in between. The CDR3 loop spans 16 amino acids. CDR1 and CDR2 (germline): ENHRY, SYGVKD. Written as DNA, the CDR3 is TGTGCCATCAGTGAGTCTTGGGCCCGACCGAACACTGAAGCTTTCTTT. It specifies CAISESWARPNTEAFF.

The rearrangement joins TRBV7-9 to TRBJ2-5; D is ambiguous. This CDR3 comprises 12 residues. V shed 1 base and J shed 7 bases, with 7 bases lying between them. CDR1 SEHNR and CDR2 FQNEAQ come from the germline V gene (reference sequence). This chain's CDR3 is CASSLEPVTQYF. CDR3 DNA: TGTGCCAGCAGCTTAGAGCCCGTGACCCAGTACTTC.

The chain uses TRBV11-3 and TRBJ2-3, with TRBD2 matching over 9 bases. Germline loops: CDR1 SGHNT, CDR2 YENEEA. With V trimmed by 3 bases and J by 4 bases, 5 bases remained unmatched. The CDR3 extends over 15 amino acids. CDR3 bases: TGTGCCAGCAGCTTCGGCGGGGGGGCGGCAGATACGCAGTATTTT. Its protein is CASSFGGGAADTQYF.

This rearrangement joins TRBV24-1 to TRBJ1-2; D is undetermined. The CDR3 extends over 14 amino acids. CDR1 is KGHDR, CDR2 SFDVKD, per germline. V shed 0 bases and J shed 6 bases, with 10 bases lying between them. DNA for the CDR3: TGTGCCACCAGTGATTTGAGCCGGGAACATGGCTACACCTTC. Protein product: CATSDLSREHGYTF.

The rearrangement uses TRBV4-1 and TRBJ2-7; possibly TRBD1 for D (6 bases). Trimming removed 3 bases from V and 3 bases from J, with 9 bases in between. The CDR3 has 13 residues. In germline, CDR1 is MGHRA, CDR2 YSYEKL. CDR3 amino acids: CASSHEQGYEQYF. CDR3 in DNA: TGCGCCAGCAGCCACGAACAGGGCTACGAGCAGTACTTC.

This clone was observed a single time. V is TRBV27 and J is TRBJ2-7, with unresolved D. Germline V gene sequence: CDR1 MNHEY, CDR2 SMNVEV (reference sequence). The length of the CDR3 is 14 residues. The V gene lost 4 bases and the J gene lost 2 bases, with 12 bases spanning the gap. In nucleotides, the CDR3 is TGTGCCAGCAGTTGGGAATGGGCGGCCTACGAGCAGTACTTC. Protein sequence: CASSWEWAAYEQYF.

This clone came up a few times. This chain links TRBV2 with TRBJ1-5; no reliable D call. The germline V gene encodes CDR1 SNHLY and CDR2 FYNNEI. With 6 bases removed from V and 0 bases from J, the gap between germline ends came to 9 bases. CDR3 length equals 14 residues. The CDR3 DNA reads TGTGCCAGCAGGGCCCTAAATAGCAATCAGCCCCAGCATTTT. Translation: CASRALNSNQPQHF.

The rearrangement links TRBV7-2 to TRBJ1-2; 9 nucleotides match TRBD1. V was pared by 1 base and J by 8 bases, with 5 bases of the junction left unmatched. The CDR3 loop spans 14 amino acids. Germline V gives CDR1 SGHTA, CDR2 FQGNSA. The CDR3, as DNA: TGTGCCAGCAGCTTAGGGACAGGGGAATGGGGCTACACCTTC. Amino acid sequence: CASSLGTGEWGYTF.

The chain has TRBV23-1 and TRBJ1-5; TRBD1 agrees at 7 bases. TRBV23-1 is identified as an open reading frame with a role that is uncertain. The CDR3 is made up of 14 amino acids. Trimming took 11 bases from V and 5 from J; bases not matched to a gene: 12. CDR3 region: CAQQGLNKYQPQHF. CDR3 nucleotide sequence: TGCGCCCAACAGGGGCTCAATAAGTATCAGCCCCAGCATTTT.

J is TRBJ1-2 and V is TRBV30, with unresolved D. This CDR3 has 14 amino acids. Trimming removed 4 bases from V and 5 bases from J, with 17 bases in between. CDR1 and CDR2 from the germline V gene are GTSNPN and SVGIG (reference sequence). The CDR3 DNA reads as TGTGCCTGGATTGGGAGGAGGGCGGGTTATGGCTACACCTTC. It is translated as CAWIGRRAGYGYTF.

DNA for the CDR3: TGTGCCTGGAGTGCCCCCTGGGAGCTGTTTTTT. Translated: CAWSAPWELFF. The chain links TRBV30 to TRBJ2-2; D call uncertain. Germline values: CDR1 GTSNPN, CDR2 SVGIG (reference sequence). The germline V and J ends were trimmed by 1 base and 9 bases, with 6 bases remaining between them. The CDR3 is 11 residues long.

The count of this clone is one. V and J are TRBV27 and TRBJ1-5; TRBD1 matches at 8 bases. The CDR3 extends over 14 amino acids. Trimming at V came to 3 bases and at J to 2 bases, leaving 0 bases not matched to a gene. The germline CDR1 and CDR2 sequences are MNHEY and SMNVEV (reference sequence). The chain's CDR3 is CASSLTGGNQPQHF. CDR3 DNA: TGTGCCAGCAGTTTGACAGGGGGCAATCAGCCCCAGCATTTT.

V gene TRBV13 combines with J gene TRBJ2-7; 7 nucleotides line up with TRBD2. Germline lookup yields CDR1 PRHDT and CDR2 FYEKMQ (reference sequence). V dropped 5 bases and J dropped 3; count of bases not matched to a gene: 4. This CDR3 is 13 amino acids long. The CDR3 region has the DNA TGTGCCAGCAGCAGGGAGGGCCTCTACGAGCAGTACTTC. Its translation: CASSREGLYEQYF.

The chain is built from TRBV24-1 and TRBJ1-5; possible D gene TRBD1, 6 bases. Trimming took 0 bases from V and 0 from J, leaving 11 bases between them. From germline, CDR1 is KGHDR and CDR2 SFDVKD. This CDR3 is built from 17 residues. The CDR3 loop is CATSDLPDRFSNQPQHF. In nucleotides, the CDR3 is TGTGCCACCAGTGATTTGCCCGACAGGTTTAGCAATCAGCCCCAGCATTTT.

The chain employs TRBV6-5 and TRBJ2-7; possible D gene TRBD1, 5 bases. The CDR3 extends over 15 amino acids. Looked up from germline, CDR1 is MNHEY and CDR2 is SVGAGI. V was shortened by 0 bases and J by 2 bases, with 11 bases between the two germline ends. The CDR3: CASSYSYAGTYEQYF. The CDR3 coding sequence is TGTGCCAGCAGTTACTCTTACGCAGGGACCTACGAGCAGTACTTC.